Listed here are 21 T cell receptor beta chains from one sample, sequenced in a study of technical replicates of blood from a few donors. Produced via immunoSEQ multiplex PCR; TCRdb's table is partial and in-frame only. This table holds some 80,000 clones, around 90% found once. The sample taken for sequencing was T cells isolated from PBMCs. Source of these receptors: a human donor in good health.

V is TRBV7-2 and J is TRBJ1-1; D is unresolved. The CDR3 is 12 residues long. The V end was cut by 4 bases, the J end by 10 bases, with 13 bases between. Germline V lookup: CDR1 SGHTA, CDR2 FQGNSA. The CDR3 region is CASSSHFPGAFF. The CDR3 bases are TGTGCCAGCAGCTCCCACTTCCCTGGAGCTTTCTTT.

The J gene is TRBJ1-2, the V gene TRBV5-4; a possible D gene is TRBD1 (6 bases). The CDR3 consists of 16 residues. The V gene's germline CDR1 is SGHNT and CDR2 YYREEE (reference sequence). V lost 0 bases and J 6 bases, leaving 18 bases between the germline ends. In DNA form, the CDR3 reads TGTGCCAGCAGCTTGGAGGGGTCAGGGGACGTTGATGGCTACACCTTC. This encodes CASSLEGSGDVDGYTF.

The chain employs TRBV29-1 and TRBJ1-1; no clear D gene. CDR3 length: 14 residues. The V and J ends lost 5 bases and 3 bases respectively, with 16 bases between them. Germline CDR1 is SQVTM and CDR2 is ANQGSEA. CDR3 protein: CSVTRGSADTEAFF. CDR3 sequence (DNA): TGCAGCGTTACCCGCGGATCGGCGGACACTGAAGCTTTCTTT.

The chain is built from TRBV28 and TRBJ2-5; 10 bases are a match to TRBD1. The CDR3 is 19 amino acids. Trimming removed 4 bases from V and 4 bases from J; junction bases left unmatched: 18. Germline V gives CDR1 MDHEN, CDR2 SYDVKM. CDR3 residues: CASSYPNLWRQGARETQYF. CDR3 nucleotide sequence: TGTGCCAGCAGTTACCCTAACTTGTGGCGACAGGGGGCGCGAGAGACCCAGTACTTC. Combining the CDR3 with reference TRBV28 and TRBJ2-5 gives the whole variable domain DVKVTQSSRYLVKRTGEKVFLECVQDMDHENMFWYRQDPGLGLRLIYFSYDVKMKEKGDIPEGYSVSREKKERFSLILESASTNQTSMYLCASSYPNLWRQGARETQYFGPGTRLLVL.

V usage is TRBV2 and J usage is TRBJ2-1; 10 bases match TRBD1. Germline V CDR1 and CDR2: SNHLY, FYNNEI. The CDR3 spans 17 residues. V trimming: 2 bases; J trimming: 5 bases; junction bases outside the gene matches: 9. CDR3 DNA sequence: TGTGCCAGCAGTGAAAGGCTTGGGACAGGGGTTAACAATGAGCAGTTCTTC. Its translation is CASSERLGTGVNNEQFF.

V gene TRBV7-3 combines with J gene TRBJ2-7, with TRBD1 identical over 9 bases. This CDR3 contains 16 residues. Unmatched junction bases numbered 8, after V lost 5 bases and J lost 0 bases. Germline-derived CDR1 and CDR2 are SGHTA and FQGTGA. The CDR3 nucleotides are TGTGCCAGCAGCCAATACGGGACAGGGAGCTCCTACGAGCAGTACTTC. This gives the protein CASSQYGTGSSYEQYF.

This clone has just one count. V is TRBV28 and J is TRBJ1-2, with a possible D match to TRBD1 (5 bases). This CDR3 is built from 14 residues. CDR1 and CDR2 (germline): MDHEN, SYDVKM. The germline V and J ends were trimmed by 11 bases and 4 bases, with 20 bases remaining between them. In nucleotides, the CDR3 is TGTGCCGTCCAAAGGGGAAGGGGCTTCTATGGCTACACCTTC. Amino acids: CAVQRGRGFYGYTF.

This sequence joins TRBV19 and TRBJ1-2; D gene unclear. This CDR3 comprises 13 residues. Trimming stripped 6 bases from V and 8 bases from J, with 16 bases between. Germline V gives CDR1 LNHDA, CDR2 SQIVND (reference sequence). The CDR3 region is CASRGLVQVGYTF. CDR3 DNA sequence: TGTGCCAGTAGAGGACTCGTGCAGGTCGGCTACACCTTC.

This clone was counted only a few times. The chain carries TRBV2 and TRBJ2-1; D call uncertain. The CDR3 runs to 11 residues. The germline V gene encodes CDR1 SNHLY and CDR2 FYNNEI. Between the trimmed V and J ends, which lost 2 bases and 10 bases, there was a span of 6 bases. For the CDR3, the DNA is TGTGCCAGCAGTGAAAGAGCAGAGCAGTTCTTC. This translates into CASSERAEQFF.

The V and J genes are TRBV15 and TRBJ2-3; TRBD2 matches at 11 bases. The CDR3 is 16 amino acids. CDR1 is LNHNV and CDR2 is YYDKDF in the germline V gene (reference sequence). With 3 bases clipped from V and 3 bases from J, the junction kept 5 bases outside the gene matches. CDR3 bases: TGTGCCACCAGCAGTGGATCTAGCGGGGGGACAGATACGCAGTATTTT. Encoded protein: CATSSGSSGGTDTQYF.

The CDR3 DNA sequence: TGTGCCAGCAGTGAATCGACAGTCAATCAGCCCCAGCATTTT. Encoded protein: CASSESTVNQPQHF. The chain links TRBV2 to TRBJ1-5; D perhaps matches TRBD1 (5 bases). The CDR3 is 14 amino acids. V lost 2 bases and J 3 bases, leaving 8 bases between the germline ends. From germline, CDR1 is SNHLY and CDR2 FYNNEI.

The chain has TRBV7-9 and TRBJ1-4; weak D call: TRBD1 (5 bases). The V and J ends lost 5 bases and 0 bases respectively, with 13 bases between them. The CDR3 runs to 16 residues. CDR1 SEHNR and CDR2 FQNEAQ come from the germline V gene (reference sequence). The CDR3 DNA sequence: TGTGCCAGCAGCCCTCACTCGGGGGCAACTAATGAAAAACTGTTTTTT. Translating gives CASSPHSGATNEKLFF.

This chain joins TRBV2 and TRBJ1-2; the D is unclear. The germline V gene encodes CDR1 SNHLY and CDR2 FYNNEI. The CDR3 has 15 residues. Trimming left V 6 bases short and J 0 bases short, with 14 bases between. The chain's CDR3 is CASRADVTANYGYTF. Written as DNA, the CDR3 is TGTGCCAGCAGGGCTGATGTTACAGCTAACTATGGCTACACCTTC.

The rearrangement links TRBV28 to TRBJ1-2; 7 bases are a match to TRBD1. Germline V gene data show CDR1 as MDHEN and CDR2 as SYDVKM. Trimming at V came to 8 bases and at J to 3 bases, leaving 9 bases not matched to a gene. CDR3 length equals 14 residues. The DNA for the CDR3 is TGTGCCAGCCAACCGGGACAGCGTGACTATGGCTACACCTTC. Translating it yields CASQPGQRDYGYTF.

V gene TRBV5-4 combines with J gene TRBJ2-5, with TRBD2 matching over 7 bases. Per germline, CDR1 SGHNT and CDR2 YYREEE (reference sequence). The CDR3 has 13 amino acids. With 3 bases clipped from V and 4 bases from J, the junction kept 3 bases outside the gene matches. The CDR3 is CASSSWGGETQYF. The CDR3 DNA is TGTGCCAGCAGCTCGTGGGGGGGAGAGACCCAGTACTTC.

The chain combines TRBV27 with TRBJ2-1; TRBD2 is a possible D gene (5 bases). V lost 4 bases, J lost 7 bases, and 8 bases lay in between. The CDR3 totals 12 residues. Germline V CDR1 and CDR2: MNHEY, SMNVEV (reference sequence). The CDR3 nucleotides are TGTGCCAGCAGTTCCATAGCGAATGAGCAGTTCTTC. Translation: CASSSIANEQFF.

This rearrangement joins TRBV7-8 to TRBJ2-1, with 7 bases matching TRBD1. The CDR3 has 15 residues. CDR1 is SGHVS, CDR2 FQNEAQ, per germline. After removal of 7 bases from V and 5 bases from J, the junction contained 11 bases not matched to a gene. CDR3 in DNA: TGTGCCAGCATCTCCGACAGGGCTCTACACAATGAGCAGTTCTTC. It translates to CASISDRALHNEQFF.

This chain connects TRBV5-1 to TRBJ1-1, with a possible D match to TRBD1 (6 bases). The CDR3 is made up of 14 amino acids. Germline V lookup: CDR1 SGHRS, CDR2 YFSETQ. The V and J ends lost 2 bases and 4 bases respectively, with 12 bases between them. This CDR3 is CASSFRGGGTEAFF. The CDR3 region has the DNA TGCGCCAGCAGCTTCAGGGGAGGGGGCACTGAAGCTTTCTTT.

The chain joins TRBV2 to TRBJ2-1; TRBD2 matches at 12 bases. CDR1 and CDR2 from the germline V gene are SNHLY and FYNNEI. This CDR3 comprises 14 residues. The trim removed 6 bases at V and 7 bases at J, leaving 4 bases unmatched. CDR3 region: CASRTSGSWNEQFF. In nucleotides, the CDR3 is TGTGCCAGCAGGACTAGCGGGAGTTGGAATGAGCAGTTCTTC.

CDR3 DNA: TGTGCCAGCAGCTTAGCAGTGGGGGCCAACTATGGCTACACCTTC. Its translation: CASSLAVGANYGYTF. The genes are TRBV7-8 and TRBJ1-2, with D perhaps matching TRBD1 (6 bases). This CDR3 is built from 15 residues. Germline V gives CDR1 SGHVS, CDR2 FQNEAQ. The ends were cut back, 0 bases at V and 2 bases at J, with 10 bases in the middle.

The J gene is TRBJ1-1, the V gene TRBV10-3; D uncertain. V was shortened by 4 bases and J by 3 bases, with 12 bases between the two germline ends. This CDR3 has 14 amino acids. The germline V gene encodes CDR1 ENHRY and CDR2 SYGVKD. CDR3 residues: CAISGGHGDTEAFF. CDR3 nucleotide sequence: TGTGCCATCAGTGGAGGCCACGGGGACACTGAAGCTTTCTTT.